These 8 T cell receptor beta chains came from one sample sequenced in a study of T cells after yellow fever vaccination. TCRdb processed the 5' RACE reads anew with MiXCR; each CDR3 protein has one entry. Found here are around 340,000 distinct CDR3 sequences, 8.7% of them singletons; the top ten hold under 20%. Sequencing used PBMCs, obtained on the day of the first yellow fever vaccination. The receptors here all came from a man aged 18 to 29 who received the YFV17D yellow fever vaccine.

There are many counts of this clonotype. The rearrangement uses TRBV3-1 and TRBJ1-1, with a possible D match to TRBD1 (6 bases). The CDR3 covers 16 residues. CDR1 is LGHDT and CDR2 is YNNKEL in the germline V gene (reference sequence). V lost 0 bases to trimming and J lost 4 bases, with 15 bases between them. For the CDR3, the DNA is TGTGCCAGCAGCCAAGATCGTGAAGGGGGAGTCACTGAAGCTTTCTTT. Its translation is CASSQDREGGVTEAFF. Variable domain in full (rest from reference TRBV3-1 and TRBJ1-1): DTAVSQTPKYLVTQMGNDKSIKCEQNLGHDTMYWYKQDSKKFLKIMFSYNNKELIINETVPNRFSPKSPDKAHLNLHINSLELGDSAVYFCASSQDREGGVTEAFFGQGTRLTVV.

This sequence joins TRBV4-3 and TRBJ2-7; TRBD1 might be the D (5 bases). The CDR3 spans 15 residues. V was pared by 4 bases and J by 2 bases, with 15 bases between. Per the germline V gene, CDR1 is LGHNA and CDR2 is YSLEER. The CDR3 DNA reads as TGCGCCAGCAGCCTACACAGGTTATCCACCTACGAGCAGTACTTC. Translated: CASSLHRLSTYEQYF.

The sample holds many counts of this clonotype. This chain joins TRBV5-1 and TRBJ2-1; a weak D match, TRBD2 (6 bases). Trimming removed 5 bases from V and 2 bases from J, with 20 bases in between. The CDR3 sequence is 17 residues long. Looked up from germline, CDR1 is SGHRS and CDR2 is YFSETQ. The DNA of the CDR3 is TGCGCCAGCAGGGACCTGACCGGGACTCATACCTACAATGAGCAGTTCTTC. It specifies CASRDLTGTHTYNEQFF.

This clonotype was detected a few times. CDR3 sequence (DNA): TGCGCCAGCAGCTTGTGGGGGCTGAACACTGAAGCTTTCTTT. Translating gives CASSLWGLNTEAFF. The chain uses TRBV5-1 and TRBJ1-1, with D perhaps TRBD1 (6 bases). Germline CDR1 reads SGHRS; CDR2 reads YFSETQ. Trimming cost V 1 base and J 0 bases, with 7 bases left between them. This CDR3 region has 14 residues.

This sequence joins TRBV5-1 and TRBJ1-6; unclear D gene. V was trimmed by 0 bases and J by 7 bases, leaving 11 bases between them. Germline lookup yields CDR1 SGHRS and CDR2 YFSETQ. The CDR3 extends over 15 amino acids. CDR3 residues: CASSLDRVANSPLHF. The CDR3 nucleotides read TGCGCCAGCAGCTTGGATAGGGTGGCCAATTCACCCCTCCACTTT.

Only a few counts were recorded for this clonotype. The chain carries TRBV20-1 and TRBJ1-5; no reliable D call. The ends were cut back, 5 bases at V and 3 bases at J, with 8 bases in the middle. Germline values: CDR1 DFQATT, CDR2 SNEGSKA (reference sequence). The CDR3 has 12 residues. This CDR3 is CSARALNQPQHF. CDR3 in DNA: TGCAGTGCTCGGGCCCTCAATCAGCCCCAGCATTTT.

On this clonotype: A much bigger clone sits one base away, suggesting this may be a read error. The V call is TRBV12-3 or TRBV12-4, the J call TRBJ2-5; 11 bases are a match to TRBD2. CDR3 length equals 16 residues. CDR3 DNA: TGTACCAGCTGGGACCTAGCGGGGGGCCCGGGGGAGACCCAGTACTTC. Its translation is CTSWDLAGGPGETQYF.

The chain recombines TRBV4-2 with TRBJ1-2; possibly TRBD1 for D (5 bases). Trimming took off 0 bases at V and 4 bases at J, with 15 bases between the two ends. The CDR3 contains 16 residues. Germline lookup yields CDR1 LGHNA and CDR2 YNFKEQ. CDR3 sequence reads: CASSQDGPGSSYGYTF. CDR3 bases: TGTGCCAGCAGCCAAGATGGGCCAGGGTCGAGCTATGGCTACACCTTC.